The sequence of this T cell receptor (beta chain) was determined in a study of T cells in Graves' hyperthyroidism and ophthalmopathy (dated by TCRdb to between 2019 and 2020). Describing the broader study: Peripheral blood samples were taken at initial diagnosis, before any treatment was given. After blood sampling, hyperthyroidism patients were treated with methimazole at a starting dose of 30 mg daily, and ophthalmopathy patients were treated with high-dose intravenous methylprednisolone. The paper reports TCR Vbeta CDR3 sequencing of approximately 140 peripheral blood samples: around 45 ophthalmopathy, under 80 hyperthyroidism and 17 progressor patients. A discovery cohort of around 100 patients, 43 with Graves' ophthalmopathy and 57 with stable Graves' hyperthyroidism, was used to find distinguishing TCR V-J signatures. The roughly 90 discovery patients were divided at random into training and test sets in a 7:3 ratio. Whether ophthalmopathy could be predicted prospectively was tested in an independent validation cohort made up of 18 to 20 hyperthyroidism patients plus 17 patients who later progressed to ophthalmopathy. In addition, the study compared T-cell repertoires in thyroid tissue and in blood from roughly 6 Graves' hyperthyroidism patients. Points the paper makes about the study in general: Most expanded thyroid clonotypes (frequency above 0.001) were also detected in blood, a finding suggesting that blood repertoires may reflect thyroid immune responses. In cross-validation, a model built on a 13 V-J signature told ophthalmopathy apart from stable hyperthyroidism with roughly 87% sensitivity and approximately 81% specificity, and in testing the same model reached 80%/75%. No statistical method was used to fix the sample size in advance, and group allocation was not hidden from the investigators. In validation, progression to ophthalmopathy was predicted by the model with 70.59% sensitivity and 72.22% specificity, a median of approximately 6.5 months before onset.

The TCR beta CDR3 regions were amplified from RNA transcripts. The TCR CDR3 was subjected to a first round of RT-PCR using the HTBI primer set and the Qiagen OneStep RT-PCR kit. Libraries were constructed in a second round of multiplex PCR, after which size selection and purification were carried out. Sequencing of the libraries was done on an Illumina HiSeq2000 using paired-end 100 bp reads. The study's own analysis went as follows. SOAPnuke was used to process the raw data, with reads discarded if the reads contained adapters or uncalled bases, had a mean Phred below 15, or lacked an exact constant-primer or identifier match. COPE v1.2.5 was used to merge high-quality paired reads, and clonotypes were defined as unique nucleotide sequences. Clonotypes were aligned to IMGT TRBV, TRBD and TRBJ reference segments using MiTCR v1.1. Analysis was restricted to V-J combinations with a frequency above 0.0001, which covered approximately 99% of repertoires. A TCS score was defined as the ratio of F50 (clonal expansion) to E x V (chaos), with BLOSUM62-based TCRdist applied between CDR3 peptides within each V-J. Welch's t-statistics and random forest reduced just over 500 V-J features to roughly 13, which were used in a naive Bayes classifier (R e1071). TCRdb trimmed public reads at Q25 via fastp, called clones via MiXCR and kept in-frame beta chains. When rows share a CDR3 protein, they turn into one entry using the most common DNA and genes. TCRdb, not the authors, supplied the V and J calls. This sample comprises over 150,000 distinct CDR3 sequences, about a sixth of them detected only once. The ten largest clones take up roughly 55% of the sample.

Stable Graves' hyperthyroidism was defined as the absence of progression to ophthalmopathy over 18 months of follow-up. Hyperthyroidism patients were aged 18 to 65 years and newly diagnosed, with disease duration of less than 2 months. Patients with uncontrolled infections, other autoimmune diseases, pregnancy or lactation were excluded. Diagnoses were based on clinical symptoms, serum thyroxine and TRAb, thyroid ultrasound and orbital computed tomography. PBMCs were separated from 8 to 10 ml of fresh peripheral blood using Ficoll-Paque density gradient centrifugation. Total RNA was extracted using Trizol reagent, and RNA quality was assessed on an Agilent 2100 Bioanalyzer. Cut back by 6 bases and 1 base, the V and J ends lie 9 bases apart. Taken from cysteine to phenylalanine, the CDR3 has 13 residues. Left in the record is the CDR3 DNA by itself, 39 bases read in frame from the first base. In this sample, this clonotype turned up many times. The clone's antigen remains unknown. No base qualities exist here, and no much larger clone lies one base off it.

The sequenced material came from blood. The sequence derives from a woman aged 45-65 years with Graves' hyperthyroidism. The chain is assembled from TRBV12-3 or TRBV12-4 and TRBJ1-1, with no confident D gene call. The CDR3 protein is CASSFGRNTEAFF. The DNA sequence is given as TGTGCCAGCAGCTTCGGGAGGAACACTGAAGCTTTCTTT.